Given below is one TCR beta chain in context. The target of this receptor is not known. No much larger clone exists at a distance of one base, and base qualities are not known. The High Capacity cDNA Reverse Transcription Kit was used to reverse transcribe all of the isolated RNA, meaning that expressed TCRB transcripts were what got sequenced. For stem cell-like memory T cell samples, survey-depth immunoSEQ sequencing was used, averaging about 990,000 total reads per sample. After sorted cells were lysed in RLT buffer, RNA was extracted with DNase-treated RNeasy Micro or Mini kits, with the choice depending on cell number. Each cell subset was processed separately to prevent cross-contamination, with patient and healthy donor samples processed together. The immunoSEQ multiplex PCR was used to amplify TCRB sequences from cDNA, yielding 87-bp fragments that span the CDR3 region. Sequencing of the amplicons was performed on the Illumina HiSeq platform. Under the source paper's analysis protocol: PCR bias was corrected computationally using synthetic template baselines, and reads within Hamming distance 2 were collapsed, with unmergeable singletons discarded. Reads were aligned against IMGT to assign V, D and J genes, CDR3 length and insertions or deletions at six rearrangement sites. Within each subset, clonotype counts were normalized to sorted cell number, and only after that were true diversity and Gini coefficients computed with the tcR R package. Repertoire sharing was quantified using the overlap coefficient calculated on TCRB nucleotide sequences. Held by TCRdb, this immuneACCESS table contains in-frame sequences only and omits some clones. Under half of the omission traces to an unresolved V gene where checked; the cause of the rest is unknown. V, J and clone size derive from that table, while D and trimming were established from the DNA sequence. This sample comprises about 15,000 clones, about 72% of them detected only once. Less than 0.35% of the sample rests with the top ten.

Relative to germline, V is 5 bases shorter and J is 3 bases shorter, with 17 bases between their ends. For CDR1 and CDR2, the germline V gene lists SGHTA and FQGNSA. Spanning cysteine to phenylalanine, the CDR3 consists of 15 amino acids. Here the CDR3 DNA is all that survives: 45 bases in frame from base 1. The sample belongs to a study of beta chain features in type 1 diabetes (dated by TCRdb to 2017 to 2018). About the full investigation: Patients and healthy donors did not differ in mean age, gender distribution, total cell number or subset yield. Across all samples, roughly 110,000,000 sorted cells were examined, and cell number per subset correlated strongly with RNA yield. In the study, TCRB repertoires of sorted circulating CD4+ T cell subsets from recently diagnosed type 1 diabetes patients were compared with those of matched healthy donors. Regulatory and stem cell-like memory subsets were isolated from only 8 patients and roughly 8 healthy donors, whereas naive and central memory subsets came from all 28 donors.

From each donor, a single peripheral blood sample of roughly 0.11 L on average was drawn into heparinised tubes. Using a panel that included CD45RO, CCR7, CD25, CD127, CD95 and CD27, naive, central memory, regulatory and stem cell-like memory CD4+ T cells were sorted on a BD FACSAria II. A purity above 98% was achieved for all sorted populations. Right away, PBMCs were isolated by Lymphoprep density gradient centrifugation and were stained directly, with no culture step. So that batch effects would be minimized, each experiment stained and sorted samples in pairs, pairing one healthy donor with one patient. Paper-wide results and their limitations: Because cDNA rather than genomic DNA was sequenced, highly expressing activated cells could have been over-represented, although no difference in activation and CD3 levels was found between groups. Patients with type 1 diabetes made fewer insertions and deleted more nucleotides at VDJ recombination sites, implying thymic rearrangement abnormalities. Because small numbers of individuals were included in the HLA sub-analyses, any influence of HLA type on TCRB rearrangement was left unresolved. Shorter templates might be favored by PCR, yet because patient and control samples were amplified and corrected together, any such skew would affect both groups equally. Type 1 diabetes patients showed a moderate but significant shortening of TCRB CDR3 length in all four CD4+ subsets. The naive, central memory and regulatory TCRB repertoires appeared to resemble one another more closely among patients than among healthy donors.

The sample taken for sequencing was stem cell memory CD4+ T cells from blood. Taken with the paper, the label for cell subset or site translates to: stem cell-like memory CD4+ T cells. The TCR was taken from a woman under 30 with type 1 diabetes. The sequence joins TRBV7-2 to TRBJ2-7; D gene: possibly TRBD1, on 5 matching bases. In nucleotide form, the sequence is TGTGCCAGCAGCGTCCAGGGCTTCCCTAGCTACGAGCAGTACTTC. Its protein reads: CASSVQGFPSYEQYF. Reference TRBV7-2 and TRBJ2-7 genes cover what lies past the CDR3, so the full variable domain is GAGVSQSPSNKVTEKGKDVELRCDPISGHTALYWYRQSLGQGLEFLIYFQGNSAPDKSGLPSDRFSAERTGGSVSTLTIQRTQQEDSAVYLCASSVQGFPSYEQYFGPGTRLTVT.